This passage covers 28 T cell receptor beta chains from one sample sequenced in a study of blood T cell repertoires in COVID-19. Sequencing was performed with immunoSEQ multiplex PCR; in TCRdb, only in-frame clones are kept and a portion is missing. The data contain roughly 250,000 clones, approximately 90% of them singletons. The sequenced sample consisted of PBMCs or T cells enriched from blood (not recorded which). The receptors were gathered from a middle-aged woman with acute COVID-19.

For the CDR3, the DNA is TGTGCCAGCTCACGACAGGGACAGAACACTGAAGCTTTCTTT. Translation gives CASSRQGQNTEAFF. The chain links TRBV18 to TRBJ1-1; TRBD1 matches 7 bases. The CDR3 contains 14 residues. Trimming took 4 bases from V and 1 from J; bases not matched to a gene: 3. Per the germline V gene, CDR1 is KGHSH and CDR2 is LQKENI.

This clone was seen only a few times. The chain is built from TRBV2 and TRBJ2-1; TRBD2 agrees at 9 bases. CDR1 SNHLY and CDR2 FYNNEI come from the germline V gene. Trimming removed 6 bases from V and 1 base from J; junction bases left unmatched: 7. The CDR3 extends over 16 amino acids. For the CDR3, the DNA is TGTGCCAGCAGCTCTCCTAGCGGGGAATCCTACAATGAGCAGTTCTTC. Translated: CASSSPSGESYNEQFF.

The chain carries TRBV7-9 and TRBJ1-2, with 7 bases fitting TRBD1. This CDR3 is 14 amino acids long. Germline trimming cut 5 bases from V and 4 bases from J; bases unmatched to any gene: 7. CDR1 is SEHNR and CDR2 is FQNEAQ in the germline V gene (reference sequence). Here the CDR3 DNA reads TGTGCCAGCAGCCCAAGGGACAGAACCTATGGCTACACCTTC. It is translated as CASSPRDRTYGYTF. Together with reference TRBV7-9 and TRBJ1-2, the CDR3 gives the full variable domain: DTGVSQNPRHKITKRGQNVTFRCDPISEHNRLYWYRQTLGQGPEFLTYFQNEAQLEKSRLLSDRFSAERPKGSFSTLEIQRTEQGDSAMYLCASSPRDRTYGYTFGSGTRLTVV.

The chain uses TRBV2 and TRBJ1-5, with 7 positions matching TRBD1. J was trimmed by 6 bases and V by 8 bases; bases with no gene match: 10. In germline, CDR1 is SNHLY, CDR2 FYNNEI. This CDR3 comprises 14 residues. This CDR3 is CASEAGGIGQPQHF. CDR3 in DNA: TGTGCCAGCGAGGCAGGGGGTATAGGTCAGCCCCAGCATTTT.

This clone was picked up one time. The chain has TRBV6-5 and TRBJ2-7, with unresolved D. V was trimmed by 6 bases and J by 6 bases, leaving 18 bases between them. The CDR3 covers 14 residues. CDR1 is MNHEY, CDR2 SVGAGI, per germline. The CDR3 reads CASSRDARPFEQYF. CDR3 DNA: TGTGCCAGCAGCCGAGACGCGCGGCCTTTCGAGCAGTACTTC.

This rearrangement joins TRBV6-5 to TRBJ2-7, with 9 bases matching TRBD1. In germline, CDR1 is MNHEY, CDR2 SVGAGI. This CDR3 contains 15 residues. The ends lost 4 bases at V and 3 bases at J; junction bases unmatched: 7. CDR3 coding DNA: TGTGCCAGCAGTTCCCTGGGACAGGGACGCTACGAGCAGTACTTC. This sequence encodes CASSSLGQGRYEQYF.

J is TRBJ2-3 and V is TRBV6-5, with TRBD1 identical over 9 bases. CDR3 length: 16 amino acids. V shed 0 bases, J shed 2 bases, and the junction held 3 bases outside the gene matches. Germline values: CDR1 MNHEY, CDR2 SVGAGI. The CDR3 here is CASSYSGTGTTDTQYF. Written as DNA, the CDR3 is TGTGCCAGCAGTTACTCCGGGACAGGGACCACAGATACGCAGTATTTT.

V and J are TRBV30 and TRBJ2-2, with 7 nucleotides matching TRBD2. Germline V gene lookup returns CDR1 GTSNPN and CDR2 SVGIG (reference sequence). The CDR3 spans 16 residues. The V gene end was trimmed by 2 bases and the J gene end by 5 bases; junction bases not matched to a gene: 11. The DNA of the CDR3 is TGTGCCTGGAGTCGGTGGGGCGGGAGAGGGACCGGGGAGCTGTTTTTT. This codes for CAWSRWGGRGTGELFF. Looking up the rest from reference TRBV30 and TRBJ2-2 gives the full variable domain: SQTIHQWPATLVQPVGSPLSLECTVEGTSNPNLYWYRQAAGRGLQLLFYSVGIGQISSEVPQNLSASRPQDRQFILSSKKLLLSDSGFYLCAWSRWGGRGTGELFFGEGSRLTVL.

The rearrangement joins TRBV7-9 to TRBJ2-5; TRBD2 aligns across 7 bases. Germline V gene data show CDR1 as SEHNR and CDR2 as FQNEAQ (reference sequence). The CDR3 length is 16 residues. The trim removed 5 bases at V and 4 bases at J, leaving 13 bases unmatched. CDR3 DNA sequence: TGTGCCAGCAGCCCAGCGGCCTCGGGAGGAGGAGAGACCCAGTACTTC. This codes for CASSPAASGGGETQYF.

The genes are TRBV29-1 and TRBJ2-3; 7 bases align to TRBD1. This CDR3 contains 13 residues. The V gene end was trimmed by 4 bases and the J gene end by 4 bases; junction bases not matched to a gene: 5. Germline V gene sequence: CDR1 SQVTM, CDR2 ANQGSEA. CDR3 protein: CSVGPQGADTQYF. CDR3 DNA: TGCAGCGTTGGGCCCCAGGGGGCAGATACGCAGTATTTT.

The genes are TRBV24-1 and TRBJ1-5; D call uncertain. The V and J ends lost 5 bases and 2 bases respectively, with 9 bases between them. The CDR3 has 14 residues. Germline CDR1 KGHDR, CDR2 SFDVKD. In DNA form, the CDR3 reads TGTGCCACCAGTGCCAACCGGGGCAATCAGCCCCAGCATTTT. As protein: CATSANRGNQPQHF.

This clone was seen just once. The chain links TRBV27 to TRBJ1-1; 7 bases align to TRBD1. The CDR3 length is 15 residues. V lost 5 bases, J lost 3 bases, and 9 bases stayed unmatched. Looked up from germline, CDR1 is MNHEY and CDR2 is SMNVEV (reference sequence). CDR3 region: CASSRTTGVYTEAFF. The CDR3 region has the DNA TGTGCCAGCAGTCGAACTACAGGGGTCTACACTGAAGCTTTCTTT.

The chain links TRBV15 to TRBJ2-5, with 9 bases aligning to TRBD1. J gave up 2 bases and V 0 bases, and 4 bases lay outside the gene matches. The CDR3 extends over 16 amino acids. Looked up from germline, CDR1 is LNHNV and CDR2 is YYDKDF (reference sequence). CDR3 coding DNA: TGTGCCACCAGCAGAGATGGGACAGGGAGACAAGAGACCCAGTACTTC. Translating gives CATSRDGTGRQETQYF.

The rearrangement joins TRBV11-3 to TRBJ2-2; TRBD2 agrees at 10 bases. Trimming took 8 bases from V and 5 from J; bases not matched to a gene: 5. Germline-derived CDR1 and CDR2 are SGHNT and YENEEA. The CDR3 runs to 14 residues. Written as DNA, the CDR3 is TGTGCCAGCCGCCGGACTAGCGGTACCGGGGAGCTGTTTTTT. Translating it yields CASRRTSGTGELFF.

The chain combines TRBV11-3 with TRBJ2-1, with TRBD2 identical over 8 bases. The V segment lost 5 bases and the J segment 4 bases; nucleotides outside the gene matches: 10. Germline V gene data show CDR1 as SGHNT and CDR2 as YENEEA. The CDR3 is 16 residues long. The CDR3 DNA is TGTGCCAGCAGCCACTATCTCAGCGGGAGTTACAATGAGCAGTTCTTC. This gives the protein CASSHYLSGSYNEQFF.

V and J are TRBV7-9 and TRBJ2-7, with 7 bases lining up with TRBD2. The germline V gene encodes CDR1 SEHNR and CDR2 FQNEAQ (reference sequence). V shed 0 bases, J shed 5 bases, and the junction held 10 bases outside the gene matches. This CDR3 region has 16 residues. CDR3 sequence reads: CASSLAGGIGYDEQYF. In nucleotides, the CDR3 is TGTGCCAGCAGCTTAGCGGGAGGGATCGGCTACGACGAGCAGTACTTC.

The chain combines TRBV19 with TRBJ2-1; D is ambiguous. V was shortened by 5 bases and J by 5 bases, with 16 bases between the two germline ends. CDR1 is LNHDA and CDR2 is SQIVND in the germline V gene (reference sequence). The CDR3 is 15 residues long. DNA for the CDR3: TGTGCCAGTAGTTTCATGCCTCGTTCTAACAATGAGCAGTTCTTC. Encoded protein: CASSFMPRSNNEQFF.

The CDR3 is CASSSTALDSYEQYF. The CDR3, as DNA: TGCGCCAGCAGCTCAACAGCCCTCGACTCCTACGAGCAGTACTTC. This chain links TRBV5-1 with TRBJ2-7; D unclear. The CDR3 runs to 15 residues. V shed 3 bases and J shed 0 bases, with 13 bases lying between them. The germline CDR1 and CDR2 sequences are SGHRS and YFSETQ.

The V call is TRBV20-1, the J call TRBJ2-3; no clear D gene. Trimming took off 5 bases at V and 3 bases at J, with 6 bases between the two ends. The CDR3 has 11 amino acids. Germline CDR1 DFQATT, CDR2 SNEGSKA (reference sequence). The CDR3 DNA is TGCAGTGCTGGCAAGACAGATACGCAGTATTTT. This codes for CSAGKTDTQYF.

The V gene is TRBV5-6, the J gene TRBJ2-1, with 7 bases matching TRBD1. The CDR3 extends over 12 amino acids. CDR1 is SGHDT and CDR2 is YYEEEE in the germline V gene. With 3 bases clipped from V and 9 bases from J, the junction kept 3 bases outside the gene matches. The CDR3 DNA is TGTGCCAGCAGCTGGGACAGTACTGAGCAGTTCTTC. This translates into CASSWDSTEQFF.

The chain recombines TRBV28 with TRBJ1-2; D call uncertain. This CDR3 comprises 11 residues. CDR1 MDHEN and CDR2 SYDVKM come from the germline V gene. Trimming pared 3 bases from V and 7 bases from J, leaving 6 bases between. The CDR3 region has the DNA TGTGCCAGCAGTTTTCAGGTTGGCTACACCTTC. As protein: CASSFQVGYTF.

V is TRBV2 and J is TRBJ1-4, with D hard to call. Germline assignment: CDR1 SNHLY and CDR2 FYNNEI. V was clipped by 0 bases and J by 14 bases, with 16 bases between them. The CDR3 spans 14 residues. The CDR3 region has the DNA TGTGCCAGCAGTGAAGCGCGCGTAGTACGGGATCTGTTTTTT. Its translation is CASSEARVVRDLFF.

V and J are TRBV6-2 or TRBV6-3 and TRBJ2-1; 13 nucleotides match TRBD2. Germline assignment: CDR1 MNHEY and CDR2 SVGEGT. V was pared by 6 bases and J by 10 bases, with 6 bases of the junction left unmatched. CDR3 length: 14 amino acids. CDR3 nucleotides: TGTGCCAGCAGCTTACTAGCGGGAGGGGGCGAGCAGTTCTTC. Translated: CASSLLAGGGEQFF.

This chain uses TRBV7-2 with TRBJ2-7, with D tentatively TRBD1 (6 bases). CDR1 is SGHTA, CDR2 FQGNSA, per germline. The CDR3 runs 14 residues. V gave up 5 bases and J gave up 2 bases, with 13 bases separating them. In DNA form, the CDR3 reads TGTGCCAGCAGCCCTCAGGCAGGGGCCTACGAGCAGTACTTC. It specifies CASSPQAGAYEQYF.

V and J are TRBV7-8 and TRBJ1-1; D may be TRBD1 (6 bases). The CDR3 length is 15 residues. CDR1 and CDR2 from the germline V gene are SGHVS and FQNEAQ. Trimming pared 3 bases from V and 4 bases from J, leaving 15 bases between. CDR3 nucleotides: TGTGCCAGCAGCTTCCCGACAGGTTGGGGCACTGAAGCTTTCTTT. Its protein product is CASSFPTGWGTEAFF.

This clone has only one observation. V and J are TRBV27 and TRBJ2-7; D might be TRBD2 (6 bases). The CDR3 extends over 16 amino acids. The germline CDR1 and CDR2 sequences are MNHEY and SMNVEV (reference sequence). The V and J ends lost 3 bases and 0 bases respectively, with 15 bases between them. The CDR3 here is CASSFSLRGYSYEQYF. CDR3 sequence (DNA): TGTGCCAGCAGTTTTTCCTTACGGGGGTACTCCTACGAGCAGTACTTC.

This clone was seen a single time. The rearrangement joins TRBV27 to TRBJ2-1; D perhaps matches TRBD2 (6 bases). V was shortened by 5 bases and J by 7 bases, with 12 bases between the two germline ends. Germline V lookup: CDR1 MNHEY, CDR2 SMNVEV (reference sequence). The CDR3 has 13 amino acids. Here the CDR3 DNA reads TGTGCCAGCAGTCCGGGACTGGTTAATGAGCAGTTCTTC. Translation: CASSPGLVNEQFF.

This clone was counted between two and nine times. The genes are TRBV30 and TRBJ2-7; 7 bases match TRBD2. J gave up 2 bases and V 0 bases, and 7 bases lay outside the gene matches. CDR3 length: 15 residues. Germline V lookup: CDR1 GTSNPN, CDR2 SVGIG (reference sequence). DNA of the CDR3: TGTGCCTGGAGTGTACTGGGGGGGGATACCTACGAGCAGTACTTC. Translation gives CAWSVLGGDTYEQYF.